This TCR beta chain was captured in a study of T cells in Graves' hyperthyroidism and ophthalmopathy. TCR beta CDR3 regions were amplified from RNA. During a first-round RT-PCR of the TCR CDR3, the HTBI primer set was used. TCRdb re-called the multiplex PCR reads with MiXCR, one entry per CDR3 protein. The sample records around 520,000 distinct CDR3 sequences, around 22% being singletons. Many counts were recorded for this clonotype. The CDR3 runs to 15 residues. V shed 5 bases and J shed 4 bases, with 17 bases lying between them. CDR1 MNHEY and CDR2 SMNVEV come from the germline V gene (reference sequence).

Sequenced input: blood. V usage is TRBV27 and J usage is TRBJ1-2, with a possible D match to TRBD1 (6 bases). The source is a woman aged 25 to 45 with Graves' ophthalmopathy. In nucleotides, the CDR3 is TGTGCCAGCAGTCCCTGGGACACTTACCCCTATGGCTACACCTTC. Residues: CASSPWDTYPYGYTF.